This T cell receptor beta chain is from a study of brain T cells in children with intractable seizures. There are 13 residues in the CDR3. Germline CDR1 is SQVTM and CDR2 is ANQGSEA. With V trimmed by 5 bases and J by 0 bases, 3 bases remained unmatched. Profiled with immunoSEQ multiplex PCR; TCRdb holds only in-frame clones, not every one. This sample has 300,000 to 400,000 clones, with about 93% found just once. Time point in this sample: blood from clinic visit 5 months post-surgery; TSC patient then seizure free. The V gene is TRBV29-1, the J gene TRBJ1-1; TRBD1 aligns across 7 bases. The sample was peripheral blood, taken roughly 5 months after surgery. This sequence was found in a boy in the first two years of life with tuberous sclerosis and intractable seizures. CDR3 DNA sequence: TGCAGCGTTTCGGGACAGATGAACACTGAAGCTTTCTTT. Its protein product is CSVSGQMNTEAFF.